Here is one T cell receptor (beta chain) with its context. V lost 1 base, J lost 0 bases, and 11 bases lay in between. This CDR3 is 15 amino acids long. CDR1 and CDR2 from the germline V gene are SGHRS and YFSETQ. Autoimmune disease history or systemic immunosuppression led to patients being barred. Sequencing used immunoSEQ multiplex PCR; TCRdb keeps in-frame clones, though not all of them. The data contain around 50,000 clones, about 88% of them singletons. The sample comes from a study of OX40 agonist ivuxolimab in advanced cancers. Sequences were derived from CD4+ or CD8+ T cells sorted from blood, sampled in a trial of the OX40 agonist ivuxolimab. This clonotype was obtained from an adult with an advanced solid tumor such as melanoma, head and neck, liver or kidney cancer. The chain has TRBV5-1 and TRBJ2-7; the D is unclear. The CDR3 sequence is CASSLYPSVSYEQYF. CDR3 nucleotides: TGCGCCAGCAGCTTGTACCCATCCGTCTCCTACGAGCAGTACTTC. Variable domain in full (rest from reference TRBV5-1 and TRBJ2-7): KAGVTQTPRYLIKTRGQQVTLSCSPISGHRSVSWYQQTPGQGLQFLFEYFSETQRNKGNFPGRFSGRQFSNSRSEMNVSTLELGDSALYLCASSLYPSVSYEQYFGPGTRLTVT.